This entry features one T cell receptor beta chain sequence. Its antigen target is currently unknown. Per-base qualities were not stored, and no clone one base away is much larger. This record comes from a study of PD-L1 blockade in urothelial cancer (dated by TCRdb to 2015 to 2018). A note on the overall study: Therapy was started around 2014 for all patients, and atezolizumab 1,200 mg was administered intravenously every 3 weeks. About 85% of the 29 patients were identified as males with urothelial cancer of bladder origin, and a prior smoking history was reported by 18 of 29 patients. An ECOG performance status of 0 or 1 was recorded for the patients, and 0 to 3 prior chemotherapy regimens had been received by the patients. Blood samples were analyzed at 3 weeks after treatment start (second dose) and at 6 weeks after treatment start. Blood samples yielded a median of around 130,000 T cells and roughly 83,000 unique TCRs, with median clonality 0.080. The study, an exploratory multi-omic analysis, examined somatic, immune and clinical correlates of response to PD-L1 blockade with atezolizumab in urothelial cancer. Pretreatment tumor samples, along with matched peripheral blood collected serially before and after atezolizumab treatment, underwent TCR sequencing. Durable clinical benefit was defined as progression-free survival longer than 6 months, and TCR features were also tested against progression-free and overall survival. In the same patients who had TCR sequencing, pretreatment tumors also underwent whole exome sequencing and RNA sequencing. Durable clinical benefit was achieved by nine patients but not by the remaining 20. Approximately 30 patients had pretreatment blood TCR-seq, roughly 25 had at least one posttreatment blood collection, and roughly 25 had tumor TCR-seq. What the research found in general, with its limitations: Small sample size (n ≈ 30) and many exploratory analyses mean the results are intended to be hypothesis-generating. Improved progression-free and overall survival was found to be associated with pretreatment peripheral blood TCR clonality below the median. Greater expansion of tumor-associated TCR clones in peripheral blood 3 weeks after the start of treatment was observed in patients with durable benefit (n of about 21, p = 0.022).

A total of 25 to 35 patients with locally advanced or metastatic urothelial carcinoma, treated at Memorial Sloan Kettering on a trial protocol, made up the cohort. Peripheral blood mononuclear cells were collected pretreatment and during treatment, at between 1 and 8 total time points per patient. The Qiagen DNeasy Blood extraction kit was used to purify genomic DNA from total PBMCs and tumor samples. PBMCs were collected pretreatment and during treatment, and were isolated and stored as previously described. To estimate absolute template abundance from read counts, synthetic TCR analog templates were spiked into each PCR. TCRbeta CDR3 regions were amplified from genomic DNA with bias-controlled V and J gene primers using the immunoSEQ assay. Sequencing of rearranged TCRbeta segments was performed at approximately 20X coverage. The study's own analysis went as follows. Sequencing errors were corrected by clustering, and CDR3s were annotated against IMGT so that V, D and J genes could be assigned. Downstream analyses used only productive TCRbeta rearrangements and left out out-of-frame or stop-codon sequences. To compute clonality, Shannon entropy was normalized by the log of the number of unique productive sequences and then subtracted from one. Fisher's exact test with Benjamini-Hochberg correction, using a cutoff of adjusted p below 0.01, was how clones that differed between time points or between blood and tumor were identified. This is the immuneACCESS table as TCRdb keeps it, with only in-frame sequences that have V and J called. A part of the clones is gone; compared with another copy, unresolved V genes explain less than half, and the rest is unexplained. That table is the source of V, J and clone size, and D and trimming were worked out from the DNA. The sample data list 50,000 to 65,000 clones, and 70% to 90% of these were observed just once. The ten largest clones represent 2.5% to 3.5% of the sample.

The CDR3 numbers 15 residues from cysteine through phenylalanine. Only the CDR3 DNA is retained, 45 bases long and in frame from the first base. A distance of 16 bases separates the germline ends of V and J, which lose 7 bases and 0 bases respectively. Sequences SNHLY (CDR1) and FYNNEI (CDR2) are obtained from the germline V gene. Sample: PBMCs, taken around atezolizumab (anti-PD-L1) treatment. This receptor was identified in a man aged 50-60 years with urothelial cancer. Recombination connected TRBV2 to TRBJ2-7; a tentative D match to TRBD2 spans 6 bases. The DNA sequence follows: TGTGCCAGCAAAATGGGACTTCTAAGCTCCTACGAGCAGTACTTC. Its protein reads: CASKMGLLSSYEQYF.